A single sample is the source of the 6 T cell receptor beta chains below, sequenced in a study of response to subunit inactivated influenza vaccine (dated by TCRdb to 2016 to 2019). Interpreted using the paper, the time point label stands for: 45 days after influenza vaccine administration. Library preparation was by RT-PCR. The reads were generated on an Illumina HiSeq 2500. TCRdb took the public reads, trimmed them with fastp at Q25, ran MiXCR for clone calling and kept in-frame beta chains. Records with the same CDR3 protein are collapsed into one entry carrying the most frequent genes and DNA. Here the sample has some 500,000 distinct CDR3 sequences; 13% occur a single time. Together, the top ten hold around 12% of the sample. Source: PBMCs from blood, taken about 40 days after vaccination. These receptors all come from a man in his fifties or sixties who received an inactivated influenza vaccine. Donor details come from another sample of the same person, matched by shared clones.

In its sample, this clonotype was seen a few times. The chain is built from TRBV10-3 and TRBJ1-2; 9 bases match TRBD1. This CDR3 is 17 amino acids long. CDR1 is ENHRY, CDR2 SYGVKD, per germline. The junction had 8 bases not matched to a gene; V was cut back by 3 bases and J by 0 bases. The DNA for the CDR3 is TGTGCCATCAGTGACGCGACAGGGGGATTAGCTAACTATGGCTACACCTTC. Amino acids: CAISDATGGLANYGYTF.

This clonotype was seen many times. The chain uses TRBV5-1 and TRBJ2-1; 11 bases match TRBD2. The germline gives CDR1 SGHRS, CDR2 YFSETQ. Trimming took 3 bases from V and 6 from J; bases not matched to a gene: 5. The CDR3 length is 15 residues. The CDR3 region has the DNA TGCGCCAGCAGCTCCGGACTAGCGGGTTTCAATGAGCAGTTCTTC. Residues: CASSSGLAGFNEQFF.

The chain recombines TRBV7-6 with TRBJ2-3; 7 bases line up with TRBD2. Looked up from germline, CDR1 is SGHVS and CDR2 is FNYEAQ. The CDR3 sequence is 15 residues long. V trimming: 5 bases; J trimming: 0 bases; junction bases outside the gene matches: 5. The CDR3 here is CASSARLASTDTQYF. In DNA, the CDR3 is TGTGCCAGCAGCGCCAGACTAGCTAGCACAGATACGCAGTATTTT. Full variable domain (missing parts from reference TRBV7-6 and TRBJ2-3): GAGVSQSPRYKVTKRGQDVALRCDPISGHVSLYWYRQALGQGPEFLTYFNYEAQQDKSGLPNDRFSAERPEGSISTLTIQRTEQRDSAMYRCASSARLASTDTQYFGPGTRLTVL.

This clonotype was seen a few times. Written as DNA, the CDR3 is TGCAGTGCTAGGGTGGGACAGGCGAACACCGGGGAGCTGTTTTTT. The encoded protein is CSARVGQANTGELFF. The chain carries TRBV20-1 and TRBJ2-2, with TRBD1 matching over 8 bases. The CDR3 sequence is 15 residues long. V was pared by 3 bases and J by 0 bases, with 3 bases of the junction left unmatched. Germline V lookup: CDR1 DFQATT, CDR2 SNEGSKA (reference sequence).

In its sample, this clonotype was seen a few times. This chain joins TRBV7-8 and TRBJ2-2, with 12 nucleotides matching TRBD2. Trimming took 6 bases from V and 4 from J; bases not matched to a gene: 3. Germline assignment: CDR1 SGHVS and CDR2 FQNEAQ. CDR3 size: 15 residues. This chain's CDR3 is CASRASGGATGELFF. DNA for the CDR3: TGTGCCAGCAGAGCTAGCGGGGGGGCCACCGGGGAGCTGTTTTTT.

V and J are TRBV4-3 and TRBJ2-7; tentatively, D is TRBD1 (5 bases). The CDR3 extends over 14 amino acids. With 0 bases removed from V and 3 bases from J, the gap between germline ends came to 9 bases. Germline CDR1 reads LGHNA; CDR2 reads YSLEER. The CDR3 loop reads CASSQDKGNYEQYF. The DNA for the CDR3 is TGCGCCAGCAGCCAAGATAAGGGGAACTACGAGCAGTACTTC.